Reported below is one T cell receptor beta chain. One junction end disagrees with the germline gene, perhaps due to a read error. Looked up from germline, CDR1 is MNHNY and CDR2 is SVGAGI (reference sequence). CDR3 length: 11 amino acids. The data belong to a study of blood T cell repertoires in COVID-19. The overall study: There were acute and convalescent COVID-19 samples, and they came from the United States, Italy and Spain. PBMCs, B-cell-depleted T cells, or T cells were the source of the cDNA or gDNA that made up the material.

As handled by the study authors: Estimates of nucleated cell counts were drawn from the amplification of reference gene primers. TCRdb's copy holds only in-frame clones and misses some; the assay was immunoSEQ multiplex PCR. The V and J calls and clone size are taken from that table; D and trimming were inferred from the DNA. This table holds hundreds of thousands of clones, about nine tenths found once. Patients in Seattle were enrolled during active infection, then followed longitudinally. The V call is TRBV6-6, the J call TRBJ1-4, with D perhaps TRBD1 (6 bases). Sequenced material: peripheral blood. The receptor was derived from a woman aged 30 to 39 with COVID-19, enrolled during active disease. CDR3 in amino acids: CASSYRQEFPF. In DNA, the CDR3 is TGTGCCAGCAGTTACAGACAGGAGTTCCCTTTT.